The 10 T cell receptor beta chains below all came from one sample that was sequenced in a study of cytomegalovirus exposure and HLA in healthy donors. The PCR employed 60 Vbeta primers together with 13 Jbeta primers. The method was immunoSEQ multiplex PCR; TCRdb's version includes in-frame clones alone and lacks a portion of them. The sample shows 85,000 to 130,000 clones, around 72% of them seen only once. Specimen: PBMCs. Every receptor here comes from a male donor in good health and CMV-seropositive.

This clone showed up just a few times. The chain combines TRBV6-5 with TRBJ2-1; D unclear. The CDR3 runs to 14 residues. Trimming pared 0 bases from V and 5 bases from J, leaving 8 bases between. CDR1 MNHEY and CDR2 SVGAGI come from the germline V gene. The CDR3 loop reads CASSYSSGNNEQFF. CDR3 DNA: TGTGCCAGCAGTTACTCCTCGGGTAACAATGAGCAGTTCTTC.

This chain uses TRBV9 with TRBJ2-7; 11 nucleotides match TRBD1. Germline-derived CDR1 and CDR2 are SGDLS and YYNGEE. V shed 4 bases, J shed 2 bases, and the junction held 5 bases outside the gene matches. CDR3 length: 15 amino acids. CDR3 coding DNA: TGTGCCAGCAGCCTGGGACAGGGGGTCCCCTACGAGCAGTACTTC. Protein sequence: CASSLGQGVPYEQYF.

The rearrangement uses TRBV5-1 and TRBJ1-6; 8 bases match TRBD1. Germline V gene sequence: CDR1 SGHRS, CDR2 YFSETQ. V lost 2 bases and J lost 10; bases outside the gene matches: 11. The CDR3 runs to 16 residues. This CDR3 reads CASSLGSGGAESPLHF. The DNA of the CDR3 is TGCGCCAGCAGCTTAGGGTCAGGGGGCGCGGAATCACCCCTCCACTTT.

Here the CDR3 DNA reads TGTGCCAGCAGCCCGGCGACAGGGGAGGTGTCTAGGCAAGAGACCCAGTACTTC. It is translated as CASSPATGEVSRQETQYF. This chain links TRBV7-9 with TRBJ2-5; the match to TRBD1 covers 8 bases. V shed 5 bases and J 2 bases; nucleotides not matched to a gene: 16. CDR1 and CDR2 from the germline V gene are SEHNR and FQNEAQ (reference sequence). The CDR3 runs 18 residues.

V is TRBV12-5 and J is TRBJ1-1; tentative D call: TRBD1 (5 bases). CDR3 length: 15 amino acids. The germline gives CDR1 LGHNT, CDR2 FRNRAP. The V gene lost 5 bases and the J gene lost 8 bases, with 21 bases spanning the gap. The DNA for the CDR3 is TGTGCTAGTGGTCCGGAGGTAGGGGCGCGGGGGGAAGCTTTCTTT. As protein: CASGPEVGARGEAFF.

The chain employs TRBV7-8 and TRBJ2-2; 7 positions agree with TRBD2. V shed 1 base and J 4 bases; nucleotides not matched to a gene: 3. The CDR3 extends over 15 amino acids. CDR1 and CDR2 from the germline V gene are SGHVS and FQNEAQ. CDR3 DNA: TGTGCCAGCAGCTTAGGCGGGGGTTCCACCGGGGAGCTGTTTTTT. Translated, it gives CASSLGGGSTGELFF. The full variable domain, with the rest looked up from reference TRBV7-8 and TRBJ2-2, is GAGVSQSPRYKVAKRGQDVALRCDPISGHVSLFWYQQALGQGPEFLTYFQNEAQLDKSGLPSDRFFAERPEGSVSTLKIQRTQQEDSAVYLCASSLGGGSTGELFFGEGSRLTVL.

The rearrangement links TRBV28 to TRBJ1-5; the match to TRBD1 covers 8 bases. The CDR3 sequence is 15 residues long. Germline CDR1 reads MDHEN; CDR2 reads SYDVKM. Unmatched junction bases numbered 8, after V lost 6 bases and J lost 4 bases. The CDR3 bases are TGTGCCAGCAGACCCTTAGACAGGGGTAATCAGCCCCAGCATTTT. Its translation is CASRPLDRGNQPQHF. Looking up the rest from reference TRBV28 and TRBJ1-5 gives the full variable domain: DVKVTQSSRYLVKRTGEKVFLECVQDMDHENMFWYRQDPGLGLRLIYFSYDVKMKEKGDIPEGYSVSREKKERFSLILESASTNQTSMYLCASRPLDRGNQPQHFGDGTRLSIL.

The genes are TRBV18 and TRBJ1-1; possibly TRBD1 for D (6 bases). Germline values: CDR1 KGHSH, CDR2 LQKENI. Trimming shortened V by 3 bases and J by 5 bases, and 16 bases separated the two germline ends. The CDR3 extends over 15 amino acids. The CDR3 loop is CASSPRGAGGTEAFF. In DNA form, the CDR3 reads TGTGCCAGCTCACCGAGGGGGGCCGGGGGGACTGAAGCTTTCTTT. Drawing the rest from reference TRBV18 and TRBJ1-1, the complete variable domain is NAGVMQNPRHLVRRRGQEARLRCSPMKGHSHVYWYRQLPEEGLKFMVYLQKENIIDESGMPKERFSAEFPKEGPSILRIQQVVRGDSAAYFCASSPRGAGGTEAFFGQGTRLTVV.

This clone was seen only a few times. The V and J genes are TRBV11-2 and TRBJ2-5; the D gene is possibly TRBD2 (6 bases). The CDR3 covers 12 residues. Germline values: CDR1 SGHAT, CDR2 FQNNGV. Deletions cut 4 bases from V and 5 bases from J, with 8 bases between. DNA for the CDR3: TGTGCCAGCAGCTGGGGACTGGAGACCCAGTACTTC. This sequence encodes CASSWGLETQYF.

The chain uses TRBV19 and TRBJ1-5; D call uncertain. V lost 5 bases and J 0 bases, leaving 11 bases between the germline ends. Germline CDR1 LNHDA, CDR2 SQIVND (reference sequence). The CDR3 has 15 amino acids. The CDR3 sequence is CASSWYQDSNQPQHF. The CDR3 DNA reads TGTGCCAGTAGTTGGTACCAGGATAGCAATCAGCCCCAGCATTTT.